These 18 T cell receptor beta chains share one sample of origin, sequenced in a study of cytomegalovirus exposure and HLA in healthy donors. This table comes from immunoSEQ multiplex PCR, and its TCRdb copy is limited to in-frame clones, with some not included. In the table there are 65,000 to 85,000 clones, 85% to 95% of which are singletons. The source material was PBMCs. Receptors were obtained from a woman aged 18-35 years in good health and CMV-seronegative.

This chain connects TRBV5-4 to TRBJ1-2, with 8 bases that match TRBD1. Germline V gene data show CDR1 as SGHNT and CDR2 as YYREEE (reference sequence). Trimming took 3 bases from V and 3 from J; bases not matched to a gene: 1. The CDR3 is 13 amino acids. The CDR3 sequence: CASSSTGDYGYTF. The CDR3, as DNA: TGTGCCAGCAGCTCGACAGGGGACTATGGCTACACCTTC. Supplemented by reference TRBV5-4 and TRBJ1-2, the full variable domain reads ETGVTQSPTHLIKTRGQQVTLRCSSQSGHNTVSWYQQALGQGPQFIFQYYREEENGRGNFPPRFSGLQFPNYSSELNVNALELDDSALYLCASSSTGDYGYTFGSGTRLTVV.

V and J are TRBV29-1 and TRBJ2-5; D is possibly TRBD2 (5 bases). Germline V lookup: CDR1 SQVTM, CDR2 ANQGSEA. Trimming took 3 bases from V and 5 from J, leaving 13 bases between them. The CDR3 is made up of 13 amino acids. In nucleotides, the CDR3 is TGCAGCGTTGAGGAGGACCTGGGGGAGACCCAGTACTTC. This sequence encodes CSVEEDLGETQYF.

The rearrangement links TRBV27 to TRBJ2-7; weak D call: TRBD1 (6 bases). V gave up 6 bases and J gave up 3 bases, with 15 bases separating them. There are 14 residues in the CDR3. Germline V gene sequence: CDR1 MNHEY, CDR2 SMNVEV (reference sequence). In DNA form, the CDR3 reads TGTGCCAGCAGGCCTTGGGCAGGGGACTACGAGCAGTACTTC. It specifies CASRPWAGDYEQYF.

This chain links TRBV19 with TRBJ2-1; D unresolved. Trimming took off 7 bases at V and 7 bases at J, with 20 bases between the two ends. This CDR3 contains 15 residues. Germline V gives CDR1 LNHDA, CDR2 SQIVND (reference sequence). The CDR3 loop is CASTPRPQPTNEQFF. In DNA, the CDR3 is TGTGCCAGTACCCCGCGCCCACAGCCTACTAATGAGCAGTTCTTC.

The V and J genes are TRBV29-1 and TRBJ2-3; TRBD2 might be the D (5 bases). Per the germline V gene, CDR1 is SQVTM and CDR2 is ANQGSEA. Trimming left V 7 bases short and J 6 bases short, with 17 bases between. The CDR3 has 13 amino acids. CDR3 bases: TGCAGCGCCGATACTAGGCGTGGGGATACGCAGTATTTT. It codes for CSADTRRGDTQYF.

The gene calls are TRBV7-9 and TRBJ1-1; 9 bases line up with TRBD1. The CDR3 sequence is 15 residues long. J gave up 4 bases and V 5 bases, and 8 bases lay outside the gene matches. CDR1 and CDR2 (germline): SEHNR, FQNEAQ (reference sequence). The CDR3 sequence: CASSPGQGSFTEAFF. CDR3 bases: TGTGCCAGCAGCCCCGGACAGGGGAGTTTCACTGAAGCTTTCTTT.

The genes are TRBV19 and TRBJ2-5, with 9 positions matching TRBD2. This CDR3 spans 15 amino acids. V was clipped by 7 bases and J by 1 base; unmatched bases: 7. The germline gives CDR1 LNHDA, CDR2 SQIVND (reference sequence). The CDR3 sequence is CASKGGGATQETQYF. The CDR3 region has the DNA TGTGCCAGTAAAGGCGGGGGGGCCACCCAAGAGACCCAGTACTTC.

The CDR3 DNA is TGCGCCAGCAGCTTTGACAACGAGCAGTACTTC. Amino acid sequence: CASSFDNEQYF. The genes are TRBV5-1 and TRBJ2-7; D uncertain. Trimming removed 2 bases at V and 5 bases at J, with 5 bases between. Germline values: CDR1 SGHRS, CDR2 YFSETQ. This CDR3 is 11 amino acids long.

The CDR3 loop reads CASSLRRGYEQYF. As DNA, the CDR3 is TGTGCCAGCAGTTTGAGGCGAGGTTACGAGCAGTACTTC. The chain has TRBV27 and TRBJ2-7; D remains ambiguous. Deletions cut 3 bases from V and 4 bases from J, with 10 bases between. Looked up from germline, CDR1 is MNHEY and CDR2 is SMNVEV (reference sequence). The CDR3 contains 13 residues.

The chain is built from TRBV4-1 and TRBJ2-3; tentative D call: TRBD2 (7 bases). The CDR3 length is 17 residues. Trimming removed 2 bases at V and 10 bases at J, with 25 bases between. Germline V gene data show CDR1 as MGHRA and CDR2 as YSYEKL. This chain's CDR3 is CASSQKEGGTSLGAQYF. The CDR3 DNA is TGCGCCAGCAGCCAAAAAGAGGGGGGGACTTCTTTAGGGGCGCAGTATTTT.

This chain connects TRBV7-2 to TRBJ2-3; TRBD2 matches 11 bases. CDR3 length: 14 amino acids. The germline gives CDR1 SGHTA, CDR2 FQGNSA. V dropped 9 bases and J dropped 5; count of bases not matched to a gene: 7. CDR3 protein: CASSGGALRDTQYF. The CDR3 DNA reads TGTGCCAGTAGCGGGGGGGCCCTTAGAGATACGCAGTATTTT.

J is TRBJ2-6 and V is TRBV6-4, with D possibly TRBD1 on 6 matching bases. This CDR3 region has 16 residues. With 2 bases removed from V and 4 bases from J, the gap between germline ends came to 12 bases. The germline V gene encodes CDR1 MRHNA and CDR2 SNTAGT. The CDR3 sequence is CASSDADRTGANVLTF. CDR3 nucleotides: TGTGCCAGCAGTGACGCTGACAGGACCGGGGCCAACGTCCTGACTTTC.

The rearrangement uses TRBV7-9 and TRBJ2-2, with 7 bases lining up with TRBD1. V trimming: 6 bases; J trimming: 7 bases; junction bases outside the gene matches: 8. The CDR3 length is 14 residues. Per the germline V gene, CDR1 is SEHNR and CDR2 is FQNEAQ (reference sequence). CDR3: CASRDRSSLGELFF. The CDR3 bases are TGTGCCAGCAGGGACAGGTCGTCCCTCGGGGAGCTGTTTTTT.

CDR3 sequence (DNA): TGTGCCAGCAGCGAGGGGGCGCGGGAGCTGTTTTTT. Amino acid sequence: CASSEGARELFF. The chain combines TRBV9 with TRBJ2-2, with 7 bases identical to TRBD1. The CDR3 consists of 12 residues. The trim removed 3 bases at V and 9 bases at J, leaving 2 bases unmatched. Germline values: CDR1 SGDLS, CDR2 YYNGEE. The full variable domain, its missing parts supplied by reference TRBV9 and TRBJ2-2, is DSGVTQTPKHLITATGQRVTLRCSPRSGDLSVYWYQQSLDQGLQFLIQYYNGEERAKGNILERFSAQQFPDLHSELNLSSLELGDSALYFCASSEGARELFFGEGSRLTVL.

This clone was detected once. The chain recombines TRBV7-2 with TRBJ1-2; 9 bases align to TRBD1. J gave up 8 bases and V 5 bases, and 6 bases lay outside the gene matches. The CDR3 length is 13 residues. Germline V gene lookup returns CDR1 SGHTA and CDR2 FQGNSA. This CDR3 is CASSVRDREGYTF. CDR3 in DNA: TGTGCCAGCAGCGTAAGGGACAGGGAAGGCTACACCTTC.

This clone has only one observation. CDR3 protein: CASSYSTGVYTF. DNA of the CDR3: TGTGCCAGCAGTTACTCGACAGGGGTCTACACCTTC. This rearrangement joins TRBV6-5 to TRBJ1-2, with 8 positions matching TRBD1. The V gene end was trimmed by 0 bases and the J gene end by 10 bases; junction bases not matched to a gene: 1. Germline loops: CDR1 MNHEY, CDR2 SVGAGI. The CDR3 contains 12 residues.

DNA of the CDR3: TGTGCCAGCAGCGTGACAGGGACCGATCAGCCCCAGCATTTT. It encodes CASSVTGTDQPQHF. This sequence joins TRBV25-1 and TRBJ1-5; 7 bases fit TRBD1. Germline CDR1 MGHDK, CDR2 SYGVNS. The ends lost 6 bases at V and 5 bases at J; junction bases unmatched: 7. The CDR3 spans 14 residues.

The chain recombines TRBV6-1 with TRBJ2-4; D possibly corresponds to TRBD2 (5 bases). V lost 3 bases and J 0 bases, leaving 12 bases between the germline ends. Germline V gene data show CDR1 as MNHNS and CDR2 as SASEGT. This CDR3 contains 16 residues. CDR3 in DNA: TGTGCCAGCAGTGAGTTAGTTCGGGGAGCCAAAAACATTCAGTACTTC. Its translation is CASSELVRGAKNIQYF.